Sequencing of this TCR beta chain was carried out in a study of OX40 agonist ivuxolimab in advanced cancers. Study summary: The dose-escalation cohort was around 83% male, with a mean age of 60 years, ranging about 20 to 85. Three patients showed partial responses: one hepatocellular carcinoma and two cutaneous melanoma cases.

Libraries were prepared by immunoSEQ multiplex PCR; TCRdb keeps only in-frame clonotypes and omits some of them. The sample lists tens of thousands of clones; 83% were seen once. CDR1 MNHNS and CDR2 SASEGT come from the germline V gene. The J segment lost 0 bases and the V segment lost 5 bases, leaving 3 bases of the junction unmatched. CDR3 length: 15 residues. Systemic immunosuppression or a history of autoimmune disease excluded patients. The chain has TRBV6-1 and TRBJ2-2, with TRBD1 identical over 7 bases. The receptor was isolated from an adult with an advanced solid tumor such as melanoma, head and neck, liver or kidney cancer. The material was CD4+ or CD8+ T cells sorted from blood, obtained in a trial of the OX40 agonist ivuxolimab. The CDR3 here is CASSSQGANTGELFF. The CDR3 DNA follows: TGTGCCAGCAGTTCCCAGGGGGCGAACACCGGGGAGCTGTTTTTT.